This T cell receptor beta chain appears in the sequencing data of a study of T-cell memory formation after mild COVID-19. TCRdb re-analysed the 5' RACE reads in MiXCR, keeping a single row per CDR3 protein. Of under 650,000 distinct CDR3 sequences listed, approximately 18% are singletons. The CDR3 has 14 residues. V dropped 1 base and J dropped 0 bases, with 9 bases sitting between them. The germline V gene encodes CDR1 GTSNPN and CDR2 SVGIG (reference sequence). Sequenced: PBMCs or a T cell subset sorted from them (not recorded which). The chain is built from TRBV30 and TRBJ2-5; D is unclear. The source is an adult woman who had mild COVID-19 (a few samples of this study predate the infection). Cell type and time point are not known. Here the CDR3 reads CAWSGGGYQETQYF. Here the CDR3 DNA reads TGTGCCTGGAGTGGTGGTGGCTACCAAGAGACCCAGTACTTC.